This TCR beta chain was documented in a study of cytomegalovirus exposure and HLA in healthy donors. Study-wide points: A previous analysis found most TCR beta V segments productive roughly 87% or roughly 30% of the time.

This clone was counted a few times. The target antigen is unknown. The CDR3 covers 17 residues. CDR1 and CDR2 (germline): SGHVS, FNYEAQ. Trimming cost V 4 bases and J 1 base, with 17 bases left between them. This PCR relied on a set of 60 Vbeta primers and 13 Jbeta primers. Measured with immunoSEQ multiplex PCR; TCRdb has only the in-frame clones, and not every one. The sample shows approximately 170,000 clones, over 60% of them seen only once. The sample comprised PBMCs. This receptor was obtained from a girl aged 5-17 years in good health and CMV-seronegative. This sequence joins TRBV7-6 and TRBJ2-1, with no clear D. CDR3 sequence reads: CASSSRPGPSSYNEQFF. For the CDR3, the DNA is TGTGCCAGCAGCTCGCGCCCGGGTCCTTCATCCTACAATGAGCAGTTCTTC.